This T cell receptor beta chain was sequenced during a study of radiation and T cells in renal cell carcinoma. Specified time point: blood 4 weeks post-SBRT, at nephrectomy. Treatment here: 15 Gy SBRT to primary tumor, nephrectomy 4 weeks later. Blood was sampled at baseline, 2 weeks and 4 weeks after SBRT. This CDR3 has 12 residues. The germline V gene has CDR1 MDHEN and CDR2 SYDVKM. V dropped 3 bases and J dropped 5 bases, with 7 bases sitting between them. Libraries were prepared by immunoSEQ multiplex PCR; TCRdb keeps only in-frame clonotypes and omits some of them. Of around 94,000 clones listed, about 85% were seen once; the top ten hold approximately 8.6%.

The chain has TRBV28 and TRBJ1-2; possibly TRBD1 for D (6 bases). The sequence was collected from a man over 45 with renal cell carcinoma. The sample was blood, taken from a patient whose treatment included radiotherapy and nephrectomy. The CDR3 protein is CASSLDSYGYTF. In nucleotides, the CDR3 is TGTGCCAGCAGTTTGGACAGTTATGGCTACACCTTC.